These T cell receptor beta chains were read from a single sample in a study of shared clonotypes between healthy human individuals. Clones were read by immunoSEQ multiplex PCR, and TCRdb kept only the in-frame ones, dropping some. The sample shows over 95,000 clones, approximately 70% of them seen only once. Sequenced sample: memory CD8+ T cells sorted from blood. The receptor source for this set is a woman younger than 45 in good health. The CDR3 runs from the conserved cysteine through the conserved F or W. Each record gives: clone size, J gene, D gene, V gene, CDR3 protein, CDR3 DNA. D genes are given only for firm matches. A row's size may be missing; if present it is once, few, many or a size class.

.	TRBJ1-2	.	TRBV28	CASRSLDRISYGYTF	TGTGCCAGCAGGAGTCTAGACAGGATATCCTATGGCTACACCTTC
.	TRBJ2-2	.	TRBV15	CATSRVTAPGNTGELFF	TGTGCCACCAGCAGAGTGACAGCCCCCGGGAACACCGGGGAGCTGTTTTTT
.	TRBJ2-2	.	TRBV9	CASSPRDWGHLGLGELFF	TGTGCCAGCAGCCCCCGGGATTGGGGACACCTAGGGTTGGGGGAGCTGTTTTTT
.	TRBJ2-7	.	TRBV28	CASSLFGVSYEQYF	TGTGCCAGCAGTTTATTCGGGGTCTCCTACGAGCAGTACTTC
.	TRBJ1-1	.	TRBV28	CASQEGGTEAFF	TGTGCCAGTCAGGAGGGTGGTACTGAAGCTTTCTTT
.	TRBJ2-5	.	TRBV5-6	CASSIAYNYLVQETQYF	TGTGCCAGCAGCATAGCGTACAATTACTTAGTCCAAGAGACCCAGTACTTC
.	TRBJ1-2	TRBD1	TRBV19	CASSSKGQGYGYTF	TGTGCCAGTAGTAGCAAGGGACAGGGCTATGGCTACACCTTC
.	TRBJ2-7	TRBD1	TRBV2	CASRAFLGTGRRSYEQYF	TGTGCCAGCAGGGCCTTCCTGGGGACAGGGAGGAGGTCCTACGAGCAGTACTTC
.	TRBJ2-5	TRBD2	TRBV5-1	CASSLEVGKLAGGKTQYF	TGCGCCAGCAGCTTGGAGGTTGGGAAACTAGCGGGAGGAAAGACCCAGTACTTC
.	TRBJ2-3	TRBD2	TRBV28	CASSITLAGASAQYF	TGTGCCAGCAGTATTACCCTAGCGGGAGCTTCTGCGCAGTATTTT
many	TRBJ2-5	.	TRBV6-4	CASSDSDQETQYF	TGTGCCAGCAGTGACTCCGACCAAGAGACCCAGTACTTC
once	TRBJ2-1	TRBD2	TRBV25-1	CASSGPGLAGEQFF	TGTGCCAGCAGTGGCCCGGGACTAGCGGGTGAGCAGTTCTTC
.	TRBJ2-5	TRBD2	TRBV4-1	CASSQTNRGLAGKGETQYF	TGCGCCAGCAGCCAAACAAACCGGGGACTAGCGGGAAAGGGGGAGACCCAGTACTTC
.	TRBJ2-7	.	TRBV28	CASSHRYEQYF	TGTGCCAGCAGTCATCGTTACGAGCAGTACTTC
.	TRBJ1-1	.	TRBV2	CASSEGGRAEAFF	TGTGCCAGCAGTGAAGGAGGCCGGGCTGAAGCTTTCTTT
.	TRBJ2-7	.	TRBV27	CASSFSRGYEQYF	TGTGCCAGCAGTTTTTCCAGGGGCTACGAGCAGTACTTC
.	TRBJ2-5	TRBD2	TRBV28	CASRSGLAGPRGTQETQYF	TGTGCCAGCAGATCGGGACTAGCGGGTCCCCGGGGGACACAAGAGACCCAGTACTTC
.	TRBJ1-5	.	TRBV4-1	CASSLAGGNQPQHF	TGTGCCAGCAGCTTAGCCGGGGGCAATCAGCCCCAGCATTTT
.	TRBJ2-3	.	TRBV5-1	CASRPRILLDTQYF	TGCGCCAGCAGACCTAGAATTCTTTTAGATACGCAGTATTTT
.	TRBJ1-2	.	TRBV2	CASIRGELANYGYTF	TGTGCCAGCATCAGGGGCGAATTAGCTAACTATGGCTACACCTTC
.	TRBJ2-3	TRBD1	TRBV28	CASSRRGPDTQYF	TGTGCCAGCAGTCGCAGGGGGCCGGATACGCAGTATTTT
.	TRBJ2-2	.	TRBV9	CASSVGGTGTGELFF	TGTGCCAGCAGCGTAGGAGGTACTGGCACCGGGGAGCTGTTTTTT
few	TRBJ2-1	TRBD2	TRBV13	CASSLFGAGDSIYNEQFF	TGTGCCAGCAGCTTATTCGGGGCGGGAGACTCAATCTACAATGAGCAGTTCTTC
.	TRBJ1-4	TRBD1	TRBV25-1	CASSGDRDRKLFF	TGTGCCAGCAGCGGGGACAGGGACCGAAAACTGTTTTTT
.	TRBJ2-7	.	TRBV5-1	CASSLGQVSYEQYF	TGCGCCAGCAGCTTGGGACAGGTCTCCTACGAGCAGTACTTC
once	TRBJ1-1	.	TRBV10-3	CAISRDWNTEAFF	TGTGCCATCAGCCGGGACTGGAACACTGAAGCTTTCTTT